This T cell receptor (beta chain) stems from a study of T cells after yellow fever vaccination. TCRdb processed the 5' RACE reads anew with MiXCR; each CDR3 protein has one entry. The sample includes 300,000 to 350,000 distinct CDR3 sequences, around 4.5% of them seen just once. This clonotype was counted only a few times. This clonotype was obtained from a man between 18 and 35 years old who received the YFV17D yellow fever vaccine. This material consisted of PBMCs, taken 15 days after the yellow fever booster vaccination.

The CDR3 DNA sequence: TGCAGTGCCGGAGGGGTTTCGAATTCACCCCTCCACTTT. Its protein product is CSAGGVSNSPLHF. The rearrangement uses TRBV20-1 and TRBJ1-6; possible D gene TRBD1, 5 bases. Trimming removed 6 bases from V and 7 bases from J, with 13 bases in between. Germline V gene sequence: CDR1 DFQATT, CDR2 SNEGSKA (reference sequence). The CDR3 spans 13 residues.